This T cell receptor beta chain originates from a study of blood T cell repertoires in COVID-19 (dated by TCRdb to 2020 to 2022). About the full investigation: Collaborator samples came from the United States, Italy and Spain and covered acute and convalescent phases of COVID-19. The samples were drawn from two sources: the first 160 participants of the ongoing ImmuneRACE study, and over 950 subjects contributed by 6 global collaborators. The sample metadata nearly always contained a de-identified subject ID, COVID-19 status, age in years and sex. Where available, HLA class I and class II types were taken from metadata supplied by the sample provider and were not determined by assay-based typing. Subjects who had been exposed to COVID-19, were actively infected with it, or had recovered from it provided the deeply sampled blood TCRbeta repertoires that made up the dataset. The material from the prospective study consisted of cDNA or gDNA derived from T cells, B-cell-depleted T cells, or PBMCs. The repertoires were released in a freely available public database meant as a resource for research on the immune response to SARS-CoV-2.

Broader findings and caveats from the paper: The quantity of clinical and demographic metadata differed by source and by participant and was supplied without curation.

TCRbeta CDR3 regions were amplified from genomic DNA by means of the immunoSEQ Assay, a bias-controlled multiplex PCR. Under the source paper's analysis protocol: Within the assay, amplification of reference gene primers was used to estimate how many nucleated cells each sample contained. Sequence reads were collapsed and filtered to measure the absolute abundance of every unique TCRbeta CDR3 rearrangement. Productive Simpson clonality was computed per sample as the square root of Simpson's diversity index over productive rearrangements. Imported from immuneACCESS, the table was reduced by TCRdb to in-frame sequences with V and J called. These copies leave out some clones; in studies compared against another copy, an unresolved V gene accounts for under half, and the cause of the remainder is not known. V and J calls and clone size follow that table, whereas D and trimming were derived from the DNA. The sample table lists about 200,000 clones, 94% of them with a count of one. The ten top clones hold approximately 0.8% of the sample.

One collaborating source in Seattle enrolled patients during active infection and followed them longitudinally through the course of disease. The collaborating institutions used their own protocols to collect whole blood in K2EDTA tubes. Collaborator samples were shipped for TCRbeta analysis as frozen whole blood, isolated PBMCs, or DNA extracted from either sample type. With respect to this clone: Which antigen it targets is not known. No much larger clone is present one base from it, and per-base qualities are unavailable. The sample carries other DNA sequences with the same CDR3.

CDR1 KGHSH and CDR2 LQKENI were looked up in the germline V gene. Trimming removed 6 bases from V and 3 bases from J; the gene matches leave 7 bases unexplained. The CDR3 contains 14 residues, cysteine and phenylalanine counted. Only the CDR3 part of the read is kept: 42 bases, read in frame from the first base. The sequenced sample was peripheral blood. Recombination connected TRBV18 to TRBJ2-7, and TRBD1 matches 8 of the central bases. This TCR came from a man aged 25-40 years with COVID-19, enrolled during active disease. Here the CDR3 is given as CASSTTGGSYEQYF. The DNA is TGTGCCAGCTCCACCACAGGGGGAAGCTACGAGCAGTACTTC.